This T cell receptor (beta chain) stems from a study of cytomegalovirus exposure and HLA in healthy donors. Study as a whole: Early released data comprised tens of millions of unique TCRs from HLA-typed donors.

This clone was detected a few times. Its antigen remains unknown. There were likely unrecorded immune exposures, though donors were nominally healthy when sampled. Primers: 60 Vbeta forward and 13 Jbeta reverse. Assay used: immunoSEQ multiplex PCR; TCRdb lists only in-frame clones, some missing. The sample lists approximately 150,000 clones; over 70% were seen once. The CDR3 has 17 amino acids. V lost 2 bases and J lost 0, with 13 bases in between. The germline gives CDR1 LNHDA, CDR2 SQIVND (reference sequence). Study results and limitations: The investigators catalogued 150 to 200 TCR beta chains as cytomegalovirus-associated. In an earlier analysis, most TCR beta V segments were productive about 87% or about 30% of the time.

J is TRBJ1-4 and V is TRBV19; D is possibly TRBD1 (5 bases). The sequence was obtained from a woman in her thirties or forties in good health and CMV-seropositive. Sequenced sample: PBMCs. The CDR3 reads CASSIFGGSATNEKLFF. The CDR3, as DNA: TGTGCCAGTAGTATATTCGGGGGTTCGGCAACTAATGAAAAACTGTTTTTT. The entire variable domain, with the rest obtained from reference TRBV19 and TRBJ1-4, is as follows: DGGITQSPKYLFRKEGQNVTLSCEQNLNHDAMYWYRQDPGQGLRLIYYSQIVNDFQKGDIAEGYSVSREKKESFPLTVTSAQKNPTAFYLCASSIFGGSATNEKLFFGSGTQLSVL.